What follows describes a single T cell receptor (beta chain). The sample belongs to a study of blood T cell repertoires in COVID-19. On the study more broadly: Acute and convalescent COVID-19 specimens originated in the United States, Italy and Spain.

The repertoire was sequenced with immunoSEQ multiplex PCR; TCRdb's copy has only in-frame clones and lacks some. The table shows approximately 70,000 clones, with roughly 82% occurring only once. The sequenced sample was peripheral blood. The TCR sequence derives from a human donor in a cohort sampled during active COVID-19.

CDR3: CASSPLAGAYNEQFF. In nucleotides, the CDR3 is TGTGCCAGCAGTCCGCTAGCGGGGGCTTACAATGAGCAGTTCTTC. The chain combines TRBV6-6 with TRBJ2-1; 10 bases map to TRBD2. The CDR3 totals 15 residues. The germline V gene has CDR1 MNHNY and CDR2 SVGAGI (reference sequence). J gave up 4 bases and V 5 bases, and 5 bases lay outside the gene matches.